A selection of T cell receptor beta chains follows, all from one sample in a study of blood T cell repertoires in COVID-19. TCRdb keeps only in-frame clones here, not all; method: immunoSEQ multiplex PCR. The table has under 65,000 clones, roughly nine tenths seen once. Source material: peripheral blood. These receptors were taken from a human donor in a cohort sampled during active COVID-19. CDR3s include the opening cysteine and the closing phenylalanine or tryptophan.

V: TRBV4-2; J: TRBJ2-7; CDR3: CASSQGAGGKFYEQYF
V: TRBV9; J: TRBJ2-1; CDR3: CASSVGGTSGASYNEQFF
V: TRBV4-2; J: TRBJ2-5; CDR3: CASSQDGSRPGLAGETQYF
V: TRBV10-3; J: TRBJ2-3; CDR3: CAISDDDKGYSTDTQYF
V: TRBV4-3; J: TRBJ2-3; CDR3: CASSQRRSSTDTQYF
V: TRBV4-3; J: TRBJ2-7; CDR3: CASSQGRQGNYEQYF
V: TRBV3-1/TRBV3-2; J: TRBJ1-2; CDR3: CASSLQRTGDYGYTF
V: TRBV19; J: TRBJ1-1; CDR3: CASSLQGSDTEAFF
V: TRBV4-2; J: TRBJ2-2; CDR3: CASSQPRGDVTGELFF
V: TRBV19; J: TRBJ2-7; CDR3: CASSYGHPYEQYF
V: TRBV19; J: TRBJ1-3; CDR3: CASSMGLVSGSGNTIYF
V: TRBV28; J: TRBJ1-2; CDR3: CASTRTGINYGYTF
V: TRBV13; J: TRBJ1-1; CDR3: CASSLGLMLGNTEAFF
V: TRBV7-8; J: TRBJ1-5; CDR3: CASSLVVSGGSNQPQHF
V: TRBV7-2; J: TRBJ1-1; CDR3: CASSLNARTVNTEAFF
V: TRBV5-6; J: TRBJ2-7; CDR3: CASSRRGEQYF
V: TRBV4-2; J: TRBJ2-7; CDR3: CASSLQGTSGYEQYF
V: TRBV9; J: TRBJ2-1; CDR3: CASSVVEGFGEQFF
V: TRBV18; J: TRBJ2-5; CDR3: CASSPNSRETQYF
V: TRBV20-1; J: TRBJ2-1; CDR3: CSASHRAEQFF
V: TRBV9; J: TRBJ2-7; CDR3: CASSVTGGDEQYF
V: TRBV9; J: TRBJ2-7; CDR3: CASSPRRIEGDEQYF
V: TRBV29-1; J: TRBJ1-1; CDR3: CSAGTGGEAFF
V: TRBV5-8; J: TRBJ1-1; CDR3: CASNQGLVTEAFF
V: TRBV18; J: TRBJ1-6; CDR3: CASSPIGGQGLVNSPLHF
V: TRBV19; J: TRBJ1-2; CDR3: CASSIRNGEYGYTF
V: TRBV19; J: TRBJ2-3; CDR3: CASSTTGTSGRAADTQYF
V: TRBV28; J: TRBJ1-1; CDR3: CASSFHRATNTEAFF
V: TRBV7-2; J: TRBJ2-7; CDR3: CASSLSAGGVGYEQYF
V: TRBV14; J: TRBJ1-1; CDR3: CASSGDSPKAFF
V: TRBV7-2; J: TRBJ2-3; CDR3: CASSLVVAVTDTQYF
V: TRBV28; J: TRBJ2-2; CDR3: CASSLRQTGELFF
V: TRBV7-6; J: TRBJ1-3; CDR3: CASSRRQGSGNTIYF
V: TRBV6-2/TRBV6-3; J: TRBJ2-7; CDR3: CASSAHRGGYEQYF
V: TRBV4-3; J: TRBJ2-6; CDR3: CASSQAGSGANVLTF
V: TRBV30; J: TRBJ1-2; CDR3: CAWRAGDGYTF
V: TRBV28; J: TRBJ2-1; CDR3: CASSSGLASYNEQFF
V: TRBV30; J: TRBJ2-2; CDR3: CAWMRGAGDTGELFF